This T cell receptor beta chain was obtained from a study of blood T cell repertoires in COVID-19. Study context: Sites in the United States, Italy and Spain provided acute and convalescent COVID-19 samples. T cells, B-cell-depleted T cells, or PBMCs supplied cDNA or gDNA.

Patients at the Seattle site were enrolled during active infection and followed longitudinally. Per the authors' pipeline: How many nucleated cells were present was estimated from reference gene primer amplification. Libraries were prepared by immunoSEQ multiplex PCR; TCRdb keeps only in-frame clonotypes and omits some of them. The V and J calls and the clone size are those of that table, but D and trimming were determined from the DNA. The sample comprises 150,000 to 200,000 clones, around 84% of which are singletons, and 14% rests with the top ten. The V and J ends lost 4 bases and 1 base respectively, with 9 bases between them. The germline V gene encodes CDR1 SGHDT and CDR2 YYEEEE. The CDR3 spans 15 residues.

Sequencing input: peripheral blood. J is TRBJ2-6 and V is TRBV5-6, with D hard to call. This clonotype originated in a woman in her seventies with COVID-19, enrolled during active disease. Here the CDR3 DNA reads TGTGCCAGCAGCCCCTCGGGTTCTGGGGCCAACGTCCTGACTTTC. It yields the protein CASSPSGSGANVLTF.